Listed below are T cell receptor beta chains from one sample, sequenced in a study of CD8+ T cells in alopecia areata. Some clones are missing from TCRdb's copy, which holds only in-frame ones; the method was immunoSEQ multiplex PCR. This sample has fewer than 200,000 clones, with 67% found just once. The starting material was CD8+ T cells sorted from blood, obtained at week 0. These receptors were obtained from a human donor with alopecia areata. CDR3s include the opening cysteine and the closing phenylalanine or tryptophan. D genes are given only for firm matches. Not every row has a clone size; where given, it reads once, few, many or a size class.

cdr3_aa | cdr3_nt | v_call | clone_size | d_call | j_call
CASSGTSGDNEQFF | TGTGCCAGCAGCGGGACTAGCGGGGACAATGAGCAGTTCTTC | TRBV4-2 | . | TRBD2 | TRBJ2-1
CASSTGQGNQPQHF | TGTGCCAGCAGTACCGGACAGGGCAATCAGCCCCAGCATTTT | TRBV27 | once | TRBD1 | TRBJ1-5
CASRGQGHYEQYF | TGTGCCAGCAGAGGACAGGGGCACTACGAGCAGTACTTC | TRBV5-6 | once | TRBD1 | TRBJ2-7
CASRVTSGGSYEQYF | TGTGCCAGCAGAGTGACTAGCGGGGGGTCTTACGAGCAGTACTTC | TRBV2 | . | TRBD2 | TRBJ2-7
CASSPKAAGWELFF | TGTGCCAGCAGCCCGAAGGCCGCCGGCTGGGAGCTGTTTTTT | TRBV7-7 | . | . | TRBJ2-2
CASSLGAGSGANVLTF | TGCGCCAGCAGCTTGGGAGCAGGCTCTGGGGCCAACGTCCTGACTTTC | TRBV5-1 | . | . | TRBJ2-6
CSVVGARGQETQYF | TGCAGCGTTGTTGGGGCCAGAGGGCAAGAGACCCAGTACTTC | TRBV29-1 | . | . | TRBJ2-5
CASSRGQGRTEAFF | TGTGCCAGCAGCCGTGGACAGGGGCGTACTGAAGCTTTCTTT | TRBV9 | . | TRBD1 | TRBJ1-1
CASSQDPNRGVINEQFF | TGCGCCAGCAGCCAAGATCCCAACAGGGGAGTTATCAATGAGCAGTTCTTC | TRBV4-1 | . | TRBD1 | TRBJ2-1
CASSLGGGEQFF | TGTGCCAGCAGCTTGGGGGGGGGTGAGCAGTTCTTC | TRBV5-6 | . | TRBD2 | TRBJ2-1
CASLDIDTTQYF | TGTGCCAGCCTCGATATAGACACTACGCAGTATTTT | TRBV7-9 | . | . | TRBJ2-3
CASSLGAAYGYTF | TGCGCCAGCAGCTTAGGGGCAGCTTATGGCTACACCTTC | TRBV5-1 | . | . | TRBJ1-2
CSAKGLAGGLGDTQYF | TGCAGCGCCAAGGGACTAGCGGGGGGGCTTGGAGATACGCAGTATTTT | TRBV29-1 | . | TRBD2 | TRBJ2-3
CATSRDRLTFDFTDTQYF | TGTGCCACCAGCAGAGATCGCCTAACTTTTGATTTCACAGATACGCAGTATTTT | TRBV15 | few | . | TRBJ2-3
CASDREAGYPNTGELFF | TGTGCCAGCGACAGAGAGGCTGGTTACCCCAACACCGGGGAGCTGTTTTTT | TRBV25-1 | . | . | TRBJ2-2
CASSYIGRRGTDTQYF | TGTGCCAGCAGTTACATTGGCCGCCGGGGCACAGATACGCAGTATTTT | TRBV27 | . | . | TRBJ2-3
CASSLALGQGLYEQYF | TGTGCCAGCAGCTTAGCTCTCGGACAGGGGTTATACGAGCAGTACTTC | TRBV5-6 | . | TRBD1 | TRBJ2-7
CASSFSRDEQYF | TGTGCCAGCAGCTTTTCCAGGGACGAGCAGTACTTC | TRBV5-4 | once | . | TRBJ2-7
CASSQGNSPLHF | TGTGCCAGCAGCCAGGGGAATTCACCCCTCCACTTT | TRBV6-5 | . | . | TRBJ1-6
CASSGSGSLLAQHF | TGTGCCAGTAGTGGATCCGGCTCCTTATTAGCCCAGCATTTT | TRBV19 | . | . | TRBJ1-5
CASSDMNTEAFF | TGTGCCAGCAGCGACATGAACACTGAAGCTTTCTTT | TRBV13 | . | . | TRBJ1-1
CASIARGGNQPQHF | TGTGCCAGCATCGCCCGGGGAGGGAATCAGCCCCAGCATTTT | TRBV2 | . | . | TRBJ1-5
CASSFDSYNEQFF | TGTGCCAGCAGTTTCGACAGTTACAATGAGCAGTTCTTC | TRBV27 | . | . | TRBJ2-1
CASSQQGAGANVLTF | TGCGCCAGCAGCCAACAAGGGGCTGGGGCCAACGTCCTGACTTTC | TRBV4-1 | . | . | TRBJ2-6
CASSGNRVLNTEAFF | TGTGCCAGCAGCGGTAACAGGGTCTTGAACACTGAAGCTTTCTTT | TRBV9 | few | . | TRBJ1-1
CASSEGLAGVWEQFF | TGTGCCAGCAGTGAAGGGCTAGCGGGGGTGTGGGAGCAGTTCTTC | TRBV2 | . | TRBD2 | TRBJ2-1
CSVDGTGGSPLHF | TGCAGCGTTGACGGGACAGGCGGTTCACCCCTCCACTTT | TRBV29-1 | . | TRBD1 | TRBJ1-6
CASSLGLDADTQYF | TGTGCCAGCAGCTTAGGACTAGACGCAGATACGCAGTATTTT | TRBV13 | few | . | TRBJ2-3
CASSLSRQGADEPQHF | TGTGCCAGCAGTTTATCGAGGCAGGGGGCTGATGAGCCCCAGCATTTT | TRBV27 | . | TRBD1 | TRBJ1-5
CASSQDSETQYF | TGTGCCAGCAGCCAAGACAGCGAGACCCAGTACTTC | TRBV7-7 | . | . | TRBJ2-5
CASITLAGRPLWSYNEQFF | TGTGCCAGCATCACTTTAGCGGGGCGACCTCTTTGGTCCTACAATGAGCAGTTCTTC | TRBV5-6 | few | TRBD2 | TRBJ2-1
CASSPTGQANEQFF | TGTGCCAGCAGTCCCACCGGACAAGCCAATGAGCAGTTCTTC | TRBV6-5 | . | . | TRBJ2-1
CASSYCRDRGSEGNQPQHF | TGTGCCAGCAGTTACTGCCGGGACAGGGGAAGTGAGGGCAATCAGCCCCAGCATTTT | TRBV27 | . | TRBD1 | TRBJ1-5
CASSKGTGGKQYF | TGTGCCAGCAGCAAAGGGACAGGGGGCAAGCAGTACTTC | TRBV27 | . | TRBD1 | TRBJ2-7
CASSQGQAYNEQFF | TGTGCCAGCTCGCAGGGACAGGCCTACAATGAGCAGTTCTTC | TRBV18 | few | TRBD1 | TRBJ2-1
CASSFERAQTGDKPEAFF | TGTGCCAGCAGCTTTGAGAGGGCCCAGACAGGGGATAAACCTGAAGCTTTCTTT | TRBV13 | . | TRBD1 | TRBJ1-1
CASNSGTSSYNEQFF | TGTGCCAGCAACTCCGGGACTAGCTCCTACAATGAGCAGTTCTTC | TRBV9 | . | TRBD2 | TRBJ2-1
CASSLLPGGNNEQFF | TGTGCCAGCAGCCTCCTCCCGGGGGGCAACAATGAGCAGTTCTTC | TRBV4-2 | few | . | TRBJ2-1
CASSGGLPYGELFF | TGTGCCAGCAGCGGGGGACTACCTTACGGGGAGCTGTTTTTT | TRBV7-7 | . | TRBD2 | TRBJ2-2
CASSLWGPNQPQHF | TGTGCCAGCAGTCTTTGGGGTCCGAATCAGCCCCAGCATTTT | TRBV6-5 | . | . | TRBJ1-5
CATSGGQGEQFF | TGTGCCACCTCAGGGGGGCAGGGTGAGCAGTTCTTC | TRBV15 | once | . | TRBJ2-1
CACPGDGYTF | TGTGCCTGCCCAGGTGATGGCTACACCTTC | TRBV30 | . | . | TRBJ1-2
CASSPGRWTTRELFF | TGTGCCAGCAGCCCGGGCAGATGGACCACCCGGGAGCTGTTTTTT | TRBV14 | . | . | TRBJ2-2
CASSRDRGTEETQYF | TGTGCCAGTAGTAGGGACAGGGGTACGGAAGAGACCCAGTACTTC | TRBV19 | . | TRBD1 | TRBJ2-5
CASSGKQGQYF | TGTGCCAGCAGTGGTAAACAGGGCCAGTACTTC | TRBV6-6 | . | . | TRBJ2-5
CASGGRGPYNEQFF | TGTGCCAGTGGCGGTAGGGGCCCCTACAATGAGCAGTTCTTC | TRBV19 | . | . | TRBJ2-1
CASNRGGGDEQFF | TGTGCCAGTAACCGCGGGGGTGGGGATGAGCAGTTCTTC | TRBV19 | many | TRBD2 | TRBJ2-1
CASSNRMVDEKLFF | TGTGCCAGCAGTAACCGGATGGTAGATGAAAAACTGTTTTTT | TRBV6-5 | . | . | TRBJ1-4
CATSQTSGGTTWSAIQYF | TGTGCCACCAGCCAGACTAGCGGGGGGACTACCTGGTCTGCCATTCAGTACTTC | TRBV15 | . | TRBD2 | TRBJ2-4
CASSITDTQYF | TGTGCCAGCAGCATTACAGATACGCAGTATTTT | TRBV5-6 | . | . | TRBJ2-3
CASSPGPLTYEQYF | TGTGCCAGCAGTCCTGGACCCCTAACCTACGAGCAGTACTTC | TRBV27 | . | . | TRBJ2-7
CASSQEVNQPQHF | TGTGCCAGCAGCCAAGAGGTAAATCAGCCCCAGCATTTT | TRBV14 | . | . | TRBJ1-5
CSVVGPGRPGETQYF | TGCAGCGTTGTCGGTCCCGGCCGCCCCGGGGAGACCCAGTACTTC | TRBV29-1 | . | . | TRBJ2-5
CASSPGEAKQYF | TGTGCCAGCAGTCCCGGGGAAGCGAAGCAGTACTTC | TRBV6-6 | . | . | TRBJ2-7
CASSEETGVVPYEQYF | TGTGCCAGCAGTGAAGAGACAGGGGTCGTCCCCTACGAGCAGTACTTC | TRBV6-1 | . | TRBD1 | TRBJ2-7
CAWSVLSTDTQYF | TGTGCCTGGAGTGTACTAAGCACAGATACGCAGTATTTT | TRBV30 | few | . | TRBJ2-3
CASSPSARGATDTQYF | TGTGCCAGCAGTCCCTCGGCTCGTGGGGCCACAGATACGCAGTATTTT | TRBV2 | once | . | TRBJ2-3